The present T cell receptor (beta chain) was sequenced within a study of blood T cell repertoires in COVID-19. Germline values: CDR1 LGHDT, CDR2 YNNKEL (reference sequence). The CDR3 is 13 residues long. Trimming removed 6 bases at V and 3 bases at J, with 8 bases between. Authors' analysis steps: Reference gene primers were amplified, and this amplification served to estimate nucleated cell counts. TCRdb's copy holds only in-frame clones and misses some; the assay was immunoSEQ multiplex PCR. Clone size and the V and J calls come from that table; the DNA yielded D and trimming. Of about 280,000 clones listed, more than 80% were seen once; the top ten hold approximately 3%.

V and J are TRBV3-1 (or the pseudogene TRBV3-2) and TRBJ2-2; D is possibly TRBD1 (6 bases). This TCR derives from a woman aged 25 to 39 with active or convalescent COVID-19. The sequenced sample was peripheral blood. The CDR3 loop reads CASRDRHTGELFF. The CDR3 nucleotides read TGTGCCAGCAGGGACAGACACACCGGGGAGCTGTTTTTT.